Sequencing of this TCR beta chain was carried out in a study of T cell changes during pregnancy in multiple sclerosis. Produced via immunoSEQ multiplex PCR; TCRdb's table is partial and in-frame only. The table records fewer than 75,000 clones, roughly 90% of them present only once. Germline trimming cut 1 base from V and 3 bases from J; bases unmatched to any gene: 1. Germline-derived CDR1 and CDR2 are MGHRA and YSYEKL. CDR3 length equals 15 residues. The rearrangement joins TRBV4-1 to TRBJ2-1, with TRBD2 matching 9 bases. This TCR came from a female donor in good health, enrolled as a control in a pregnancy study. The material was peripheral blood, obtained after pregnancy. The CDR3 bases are TGCGCCAGCAGCCAAGGGACTAGCGACTACAATGAGCAGTTCTTC. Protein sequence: CASSQGTSDYNEQFF.